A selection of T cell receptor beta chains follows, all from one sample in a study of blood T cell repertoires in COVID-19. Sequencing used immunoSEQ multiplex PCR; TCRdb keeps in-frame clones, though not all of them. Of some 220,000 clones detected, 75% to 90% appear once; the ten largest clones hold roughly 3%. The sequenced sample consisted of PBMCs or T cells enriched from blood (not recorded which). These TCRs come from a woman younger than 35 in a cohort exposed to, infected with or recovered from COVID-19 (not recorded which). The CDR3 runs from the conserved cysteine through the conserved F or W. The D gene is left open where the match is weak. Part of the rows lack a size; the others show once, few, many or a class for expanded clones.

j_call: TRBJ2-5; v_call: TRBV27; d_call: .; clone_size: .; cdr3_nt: TGTGCCAGCAGTTTGGGTCCGCGGGGCGCCCAAGAGACCCAGTACTTC; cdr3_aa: CASSLGPRGAQETQYF
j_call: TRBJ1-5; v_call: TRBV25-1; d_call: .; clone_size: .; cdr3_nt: TGTGCCAGCAGTGAATTGGGAGGCAATCAGCCCCAGCATTTT; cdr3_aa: CASSELGGNQPQHF
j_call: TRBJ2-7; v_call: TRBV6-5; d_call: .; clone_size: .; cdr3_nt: TGTGCCAGCGTAGGGGTGGACGAGCAGTACTTC; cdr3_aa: CASVGVDEQYF
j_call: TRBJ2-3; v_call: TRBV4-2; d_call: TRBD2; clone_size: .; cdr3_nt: TGTGCCAGCAGCCAAGATCGGGGTCCTTTACCGGGGGGGCCGGATACGCAGTATTTT; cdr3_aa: CASSQDRGPLPGGPDTQYF
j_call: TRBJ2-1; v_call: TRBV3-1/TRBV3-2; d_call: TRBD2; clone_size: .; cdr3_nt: TGTGCCAGCAGCTCAGCGGGGGGGGCCAATGAGCAGTTCTTC; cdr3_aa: CASSSAGGANEQFF
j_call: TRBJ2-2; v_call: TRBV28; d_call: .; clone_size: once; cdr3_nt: TGTGCCGGGGGGGCGGACACCGGGGAGCTGTTTTTT; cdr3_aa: CAGGADTGELFF
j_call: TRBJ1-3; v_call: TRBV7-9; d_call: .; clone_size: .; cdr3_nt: TGTGCCAGCAGCCCCGGAGGTGTACGCTACTCTGGAAACACCATATATTTT; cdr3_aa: CASSPGGVRYSGNTIYF
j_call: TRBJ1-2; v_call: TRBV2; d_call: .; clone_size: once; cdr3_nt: TGTGCCAGCAGTGGCAGGACAGACTATGGCTACACCTTC; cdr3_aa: CASSGRTDYGYTF
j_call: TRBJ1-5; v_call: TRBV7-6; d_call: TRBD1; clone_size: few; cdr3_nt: TGTGCCAGCAGCTTGGGACAGTACGGGGATCAGCCCCAGCATTTT; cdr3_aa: CASSLGQYGDQPQHF
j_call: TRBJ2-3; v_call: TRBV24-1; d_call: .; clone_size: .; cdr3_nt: TGTGCCACCAGTAACAGGGAGAGCGGGGATTGGACAGATACGCAGTATTTT; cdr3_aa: CATSNRESGDWTDTQYF
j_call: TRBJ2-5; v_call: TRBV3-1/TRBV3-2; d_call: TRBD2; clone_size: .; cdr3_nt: TGTGCCAGCAGCAAACCTAGCGGGCCTCAAGAGACCCAGTACTTC; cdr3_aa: CASSKPSGPQETQYF
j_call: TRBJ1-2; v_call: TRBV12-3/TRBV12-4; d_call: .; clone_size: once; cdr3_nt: TGTGCCAGCACCCGGGGATATGGCTACACCTTC; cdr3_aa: CASTRGYGYTF
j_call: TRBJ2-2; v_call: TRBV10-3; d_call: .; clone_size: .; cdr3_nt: TGTGCCATACAGGGTGCAGAGAGGACCGGGGAGCTGTTTTTT; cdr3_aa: CAIQGAERTGELFF
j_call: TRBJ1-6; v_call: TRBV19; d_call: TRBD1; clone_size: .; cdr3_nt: TGTGCCAGCCACGGACAGGGAAATTCACCCCTCCACTTT; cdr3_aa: CASHGQGNSPLHF
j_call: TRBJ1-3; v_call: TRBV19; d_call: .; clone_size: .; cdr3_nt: TGTGCCAGTAGTGTCAGGGGCCCCTCTGGAAACACCATATATTTT; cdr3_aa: CASSVRGPSGNTIYF
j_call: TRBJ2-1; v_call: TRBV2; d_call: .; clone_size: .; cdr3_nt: TGTGCCAGCAGCCTAAACAGGCCGAGCTCCTACAATGAGCAGTTCTTC; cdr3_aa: CASSLNRPSSYNEQFF
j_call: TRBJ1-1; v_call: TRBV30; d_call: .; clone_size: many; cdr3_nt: TGTGCCTGGAGGGGTACAGGGTTTCCCACTGAAGCTTTCTTT; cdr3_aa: CAWRGTGFPTEAFF
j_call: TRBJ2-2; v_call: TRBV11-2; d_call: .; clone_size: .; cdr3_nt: TGTGCCAGCAGCTCTCAGGGGTACACCGGGGAGCTGTTTTTT; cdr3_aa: CASSSQGYTGELFF
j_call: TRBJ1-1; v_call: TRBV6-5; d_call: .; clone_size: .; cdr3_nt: TGTGCCAGCAGTTATCGGGCAGGGGAAGGGAACACTGAAGCTTTCTTT; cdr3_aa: CASSYRAGEGNTEAFF
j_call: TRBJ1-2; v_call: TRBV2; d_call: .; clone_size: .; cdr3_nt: TGTGCCAGCAGTACAAACAGGGTGACTAACTATGGCTACACCTTC; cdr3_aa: CASSTNRVTNYGYTF
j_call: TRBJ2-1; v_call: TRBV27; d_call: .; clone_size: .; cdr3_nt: TGTGCCAGCAGTAGCGAAGGGGGCTCCTACAATGAGCAGTTCTTC; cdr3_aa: CASSSEGGSYNEQFF
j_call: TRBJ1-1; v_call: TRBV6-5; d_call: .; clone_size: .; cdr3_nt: TGTGCCAGCAGTTACGACGGGGGGCGCGGCACTGAAGCTTTCTTT; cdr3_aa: CASSYDGGRGTEAFF
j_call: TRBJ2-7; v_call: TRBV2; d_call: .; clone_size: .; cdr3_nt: TGTGCCAGCAGTGTAGTAAGGAGCTACGAGCAGTACTTC; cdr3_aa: CASSVVRSYEQYF
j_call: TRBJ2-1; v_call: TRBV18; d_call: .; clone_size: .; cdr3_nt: TGTGCCAGCTCACCCCCCTCTAGACAGTTCTCTGAGCAGTTCTTC; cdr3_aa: CASSPPSRQFSEQFF
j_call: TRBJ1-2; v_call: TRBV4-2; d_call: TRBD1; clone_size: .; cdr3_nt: TGTGCCAGCAGCCAAGTTGGGACAGGGGACTATGGCTACACCTTC; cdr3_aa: CASSQVGTGDYGYTF
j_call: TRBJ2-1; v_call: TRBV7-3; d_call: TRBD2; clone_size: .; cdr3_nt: TGTGCCAGCAGCTTAAGAGCGGGAGGGCAAGGATACAATGAGCAGTTCTTC; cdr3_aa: CASSLRAGGQGYNEQFF
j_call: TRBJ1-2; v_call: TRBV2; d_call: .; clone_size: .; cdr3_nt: TGTGCCAGCAGTGGAACAGGGACCTATGGCTACACCTTC; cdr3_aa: CASSGTGTYGYTF
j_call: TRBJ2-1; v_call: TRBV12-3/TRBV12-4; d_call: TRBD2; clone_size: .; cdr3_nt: TGTGCCAGCAGTTTAGACGGGAGGCTTCAGTTCTTC; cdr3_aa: CASSLDGRLQFF
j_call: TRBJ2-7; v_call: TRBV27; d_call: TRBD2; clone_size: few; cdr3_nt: TGTGCCAGCTCCCCAGCGGGAACCTACGAGCAGTACTTC; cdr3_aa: CASSPAGTYEQYF
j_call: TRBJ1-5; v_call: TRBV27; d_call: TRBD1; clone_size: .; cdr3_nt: TGTGCCAGCAAATTTACAGGGGCCGGGCAGCCCCAGCATTTT; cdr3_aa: CASKFTGAGQPQHF
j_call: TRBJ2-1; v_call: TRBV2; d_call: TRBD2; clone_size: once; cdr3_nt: TGTGCCAGCAGTCGACTAGCGGATAACAATGAGCAGTTCTTC; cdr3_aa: CASSRLADNNEQFF
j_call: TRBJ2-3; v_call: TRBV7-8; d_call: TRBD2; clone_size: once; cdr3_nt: TGTGCCAGCAGATTTACTAGCGGGGGGGCAGATACGCAGTATTTT; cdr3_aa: CASRFTSGGADTQYF
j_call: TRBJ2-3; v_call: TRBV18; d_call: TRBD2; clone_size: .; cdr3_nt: TGTGCCAGCTCAAGGACTAGCGGGAGACCAGATACGCAGTATTTT; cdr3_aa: CASSRTSGRPDTQYF
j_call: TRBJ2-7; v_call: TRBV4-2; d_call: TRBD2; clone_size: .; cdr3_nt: TGTGCCAGCAGCCAAATCGGGGGGGGCCCAACCTACGAGCAGTACTTC; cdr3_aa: CASSQIGGGPTYEQYF
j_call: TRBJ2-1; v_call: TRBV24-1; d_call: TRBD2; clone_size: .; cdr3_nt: TGTGCCACCAGTGTAACGGGAGGGTCAGGTGAGCAGTTCTTC; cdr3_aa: CATSVTGGSGEQFF
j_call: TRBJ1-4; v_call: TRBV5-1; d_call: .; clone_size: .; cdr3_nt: TGCGCCAGCAGTCCGGGGGGGATGAAGGATGAAAAACTGTTTTTT; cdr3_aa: CASSPGGMKDEKLFF
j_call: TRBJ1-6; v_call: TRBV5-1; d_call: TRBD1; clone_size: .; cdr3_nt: TGCGCCAGCAGCCCACAGGGGGCCACAAGCTCCCCCCTCCACTTT; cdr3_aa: CASSPQGATSSPLHF